This is a list of T cell receptor beta chains from one sample in a study of CD8 T cells in ankylosing spondylitis. TCRdb re-derived calls from the 5' RACE reads in MiXCR, one entry per CDR3 protein. Of some 30,000 distinct CDR3 sequences in the sample, approximately 7.1% were seen once. Sequenced input: blood, either unsorted or a sorted T cell fraction (not recorded which). These receptors originate from a male donor with ankylosing spondylitis or in good health (not recorded which). CDR3s include the opening cysteine and the closing phenylalanine or tryptophan. The order of the fields is D gene, V gene, J gene, clone size, CDR3 protein, CDR3 DNA. D genes are given only for firm matches. Clone size is stated in some rows and not others, as once, few, many or a class when expanded.

NA	TRBV6-5	TRBJ2-7	many	CASSYSIPPAEYF	TGTGCCAGCAGTTACTCGATACCCCCAGCCGAGTACTTC
NA	TRBV20-1	TRBJ1-1	many	CSAESRHTENTEAFF	TGCAGTGCTGAAAGCCGACACACTGAGAACACTGAAGCTTTCTTT
NA	TRBV21-1	TRBJ2-7	NA	CASSNLGTGSYEQYF	TGTGCCAGCAGCAATCTAGGGACAGGGAGCTACGAGCAGTACTTC
TRBD1	TRBV5-1	TRBJ1-3	many	CASSSAGGQGDTIYF	TGCGCCAGCAGCTCGGCCGGCGGGCAGGGGGACACCATATATTTT
NA	TRBV3-1	TRBJ2-7	many	CASSSGLNSYEQYF	TGTGCCAGCAGCTCCGGACTCAACTCCTACGAGCAGTACTTC
TRBD1	TRBV24-1	TRBJ1-6	many	CATSDLIPKKPGQNSPLHF	TGTGCCACCAGTGATTTGATTCCAAAAAAACCGGGACAGAATTCACCCCTCCACTTT
NA	TRBV10-3	TRBJ1-3	many	CAISDPGKTGNTIYF	TGTGCCATCAGTGACCCGGGGAAGACTGGAAACACCATATATTTT
TRBD1	TRBV12-5	TRBJ2-7	NA	CASGLWAGTGVVEQYF	TGTGCTAGTGGTTTGTGGGCCGGGACAGGGGTTGTCGAGCAGTACTTC
NA	TRBV6-6	TRBJ1-1	many	CASSWSGGTEAFF	TGTGCCAGCAGTTGGTCAGGAGGGACTGAAGCTTTCTTT
NA	TRBV14	TRBJ1-4	many	CASSQVSAFGNEKLFF	TGTGCCAGCAGCCAAGTTTCTGCCTTCGGGAATGAAAAACTGTTTTTT